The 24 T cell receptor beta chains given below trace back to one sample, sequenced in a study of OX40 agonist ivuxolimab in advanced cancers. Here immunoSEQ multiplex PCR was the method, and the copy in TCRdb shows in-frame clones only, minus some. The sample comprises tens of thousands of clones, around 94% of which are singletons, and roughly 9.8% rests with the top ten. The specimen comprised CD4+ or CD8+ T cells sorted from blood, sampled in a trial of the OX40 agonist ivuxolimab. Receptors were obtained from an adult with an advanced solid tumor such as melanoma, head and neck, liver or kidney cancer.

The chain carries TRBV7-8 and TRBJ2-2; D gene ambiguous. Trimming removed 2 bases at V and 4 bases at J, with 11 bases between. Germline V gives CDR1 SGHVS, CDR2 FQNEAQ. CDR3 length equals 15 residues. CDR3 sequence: CASSLMVVTTGELFF. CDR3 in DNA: TGTGCCAGCAGCTTAATGGTGGTGACCACCGGGGAGCTGTTTTTT.

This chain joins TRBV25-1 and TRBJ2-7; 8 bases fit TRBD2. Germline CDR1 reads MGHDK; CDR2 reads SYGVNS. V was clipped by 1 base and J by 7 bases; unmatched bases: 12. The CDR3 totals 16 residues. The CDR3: CASSESGGAGPKEQYF. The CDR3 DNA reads TGTGCCAGCAGTGAATCGGGGGGGGCAGGGCCCAAGGAGCAGTACTTC.

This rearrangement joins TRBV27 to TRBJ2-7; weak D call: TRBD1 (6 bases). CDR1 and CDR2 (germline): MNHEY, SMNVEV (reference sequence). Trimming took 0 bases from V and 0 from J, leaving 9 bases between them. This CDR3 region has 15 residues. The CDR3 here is CASSLSGTISYEQYF. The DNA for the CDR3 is TGTGCCAGCAGTTTATCCGGGACAATCTCCTACGAGCAGTACTTC.

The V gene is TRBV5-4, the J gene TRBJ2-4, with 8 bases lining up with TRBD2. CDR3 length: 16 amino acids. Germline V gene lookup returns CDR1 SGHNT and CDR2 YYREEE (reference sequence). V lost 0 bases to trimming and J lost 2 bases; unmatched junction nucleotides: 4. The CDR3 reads CASSLGSGMTKNIQYF. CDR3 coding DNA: TGTGCCAGCAGCTTGGGTAGCGGGATGACCAAAAACATTCAGTACTTC.

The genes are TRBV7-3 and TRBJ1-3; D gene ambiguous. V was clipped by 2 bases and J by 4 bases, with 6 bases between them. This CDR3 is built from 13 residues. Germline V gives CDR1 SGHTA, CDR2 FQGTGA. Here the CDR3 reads CASSLSQGNTIYF. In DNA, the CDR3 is TGTGCCAGCAGCTTATCTCAGGGAAACACCATATATTTT.

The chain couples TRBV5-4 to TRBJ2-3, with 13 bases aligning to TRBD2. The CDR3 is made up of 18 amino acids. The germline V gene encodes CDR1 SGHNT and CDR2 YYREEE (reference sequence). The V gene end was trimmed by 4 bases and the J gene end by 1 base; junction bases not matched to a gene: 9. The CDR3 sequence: CASSLELAGGVGTDTQYF. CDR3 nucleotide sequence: TGTGCCAGCAGCCTTGAACTAGCGGGAGGGGTGGGCACAGATACGCAGTATTTT.

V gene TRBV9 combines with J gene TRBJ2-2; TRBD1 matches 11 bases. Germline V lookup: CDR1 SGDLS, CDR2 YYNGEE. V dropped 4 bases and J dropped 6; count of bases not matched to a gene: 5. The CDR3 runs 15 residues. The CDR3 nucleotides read TGTGCCAGCAGCATATCGGGACAGGGGGCCGGGGAGCTGTTTTTT. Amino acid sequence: CASSISGQGAGELFF.

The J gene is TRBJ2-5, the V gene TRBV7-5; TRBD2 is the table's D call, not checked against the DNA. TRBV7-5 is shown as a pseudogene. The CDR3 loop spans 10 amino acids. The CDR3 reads CARTSLGLYF. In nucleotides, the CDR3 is TGTGCCAGAACTTCCCTAGGCCTTTACTTC.

The CDR3 protein is CASEVLGGNQPQHF. The CDR3 DNA sequence: TGTGCCAGTGAGGTGTTAGGCGGCAATCAGCCCCAGCATTTT. The J gene is TRBJ1-5, the V gene TRBV19, with unresolved D. V gave up 8 bases and J gave up 2 bases, with 13 bases separating them. The CDR3 runs to 14 residues. Germline V gene lookup returns CDR1 LNHDA and CDR2 SQIVND (reference sequence). The full variable domain, rest sourced from reference TRBV19 and TRBJ1-5, is DGGITQSPKYLFRKEGQNVTLSCEQNLNHDAMYWYRQDPGQGLRLIYYSQIVNDFQKGDIAEGYSVSREKKESFPLTVTSAQKNPTAFYLCASEVLGGNQPQHFGDGTRLSIL.

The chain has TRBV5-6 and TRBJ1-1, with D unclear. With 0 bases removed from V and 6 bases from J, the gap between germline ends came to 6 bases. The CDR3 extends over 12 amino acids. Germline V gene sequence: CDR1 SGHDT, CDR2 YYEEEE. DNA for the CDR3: TGTGCCAGCAGCTTGGCGGAGGCTGAAGCTTTCTTT. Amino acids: CASSLAEAEAFF.

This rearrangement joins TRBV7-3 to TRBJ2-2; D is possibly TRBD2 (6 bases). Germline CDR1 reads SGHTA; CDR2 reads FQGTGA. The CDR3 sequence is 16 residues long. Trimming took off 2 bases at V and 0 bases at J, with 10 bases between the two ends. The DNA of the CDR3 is TGTGCCAGCAGCTTAGCGGGATATACGAACACCGGGGAGCTGTTTTTT. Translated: CASSLAGYTNTGELFF.

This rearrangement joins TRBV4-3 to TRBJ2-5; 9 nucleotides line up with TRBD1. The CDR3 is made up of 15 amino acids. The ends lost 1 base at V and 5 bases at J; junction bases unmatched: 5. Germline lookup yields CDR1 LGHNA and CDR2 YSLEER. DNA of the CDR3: TGCGCCAGCAGCCAAGGGACAGGGGTGGGTGAGACCCAGTACTTC. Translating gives CASSQGTGVGETQYF.

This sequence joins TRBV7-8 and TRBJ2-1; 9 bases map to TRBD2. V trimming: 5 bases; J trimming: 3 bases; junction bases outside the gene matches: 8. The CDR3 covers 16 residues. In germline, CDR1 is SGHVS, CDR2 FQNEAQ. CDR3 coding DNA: TGTGCCAGCAGCCGGGGGAATAGCGGGAGCTACAATGAGCAGTTCTTC. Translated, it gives CASSRGNSGSYNEQFF.

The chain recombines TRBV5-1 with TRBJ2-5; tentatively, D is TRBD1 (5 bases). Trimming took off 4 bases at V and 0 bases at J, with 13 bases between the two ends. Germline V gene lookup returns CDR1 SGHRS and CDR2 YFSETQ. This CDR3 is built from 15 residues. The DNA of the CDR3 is TGCGCCAGCAGCGTAACGACAGAGTACCAAGAGACCCAGTACTTC. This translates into CASSVTTEYQETQYF.

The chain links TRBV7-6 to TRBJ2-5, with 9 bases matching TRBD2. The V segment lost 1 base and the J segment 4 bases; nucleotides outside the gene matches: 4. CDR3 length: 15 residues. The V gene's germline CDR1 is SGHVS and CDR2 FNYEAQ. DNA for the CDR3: TGTGCCAGCAGCTTAGAAGCGGGAGGAGGAGAGACCCAGTACTTC. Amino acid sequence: CASSLEAGGGETQYF.

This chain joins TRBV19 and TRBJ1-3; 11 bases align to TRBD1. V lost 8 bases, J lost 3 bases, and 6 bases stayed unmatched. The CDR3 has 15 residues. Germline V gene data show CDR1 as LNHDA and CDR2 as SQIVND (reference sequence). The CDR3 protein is CASAWTGGGGNTIYF. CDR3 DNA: TGTGCCAGTGCCTGGACAGGGGGCGGTGGAAACACCATATATTTT.

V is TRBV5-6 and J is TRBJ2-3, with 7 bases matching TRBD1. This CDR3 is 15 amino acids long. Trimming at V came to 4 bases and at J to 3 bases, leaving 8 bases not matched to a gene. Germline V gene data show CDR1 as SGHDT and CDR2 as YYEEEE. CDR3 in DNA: TGTGCCAGCAGCCTAGACAGGGAAGGAACAGATACGCAGTATTTT. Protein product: CASSLDREGTDTQYF.

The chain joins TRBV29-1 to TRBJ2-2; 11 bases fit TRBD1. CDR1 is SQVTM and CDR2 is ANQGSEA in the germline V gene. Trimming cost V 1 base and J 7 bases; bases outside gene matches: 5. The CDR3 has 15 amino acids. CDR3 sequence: CSVEVGQGAFGELFF. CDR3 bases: TGCAGCGTTGAAGTAGGACAGGGGGCGTTCGGGGAGCTGTTTTTT.

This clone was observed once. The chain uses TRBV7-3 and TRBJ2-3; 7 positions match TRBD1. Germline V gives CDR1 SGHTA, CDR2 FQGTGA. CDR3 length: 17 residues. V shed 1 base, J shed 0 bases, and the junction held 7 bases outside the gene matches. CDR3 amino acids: CASSLIGTEISTDTQYF. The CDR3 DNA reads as TGTGCCAGCAGCTTAATAGGGACAGAGATTAGCACAGATACGCAGTATTTT.

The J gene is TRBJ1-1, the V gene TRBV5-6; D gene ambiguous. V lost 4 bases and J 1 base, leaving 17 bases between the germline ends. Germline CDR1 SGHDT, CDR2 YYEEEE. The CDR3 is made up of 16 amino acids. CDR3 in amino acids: CASSLRALGQNTEAFF. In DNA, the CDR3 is TGTGCCAGCAGCCTCCGAGCCCTAGGGCAGAACACTGAAGCTTTCTTT.

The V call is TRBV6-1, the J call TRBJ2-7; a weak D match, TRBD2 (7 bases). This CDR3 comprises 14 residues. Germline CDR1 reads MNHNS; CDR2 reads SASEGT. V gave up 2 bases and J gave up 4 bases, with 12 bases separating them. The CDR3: CASSEWEGGYEQYF. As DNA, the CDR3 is TGTGCCAGCAGTGAATGGGAGGGGGGGTACGAGCAGTACTTC.

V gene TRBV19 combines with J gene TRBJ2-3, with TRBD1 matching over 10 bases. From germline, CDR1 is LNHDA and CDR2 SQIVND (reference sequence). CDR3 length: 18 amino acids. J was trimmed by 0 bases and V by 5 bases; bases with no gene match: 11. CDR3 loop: CASSGTGAGSSSTDTQYF. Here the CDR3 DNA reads TGTGCCAGTAGTGGGACAGGGGCGGGGAGTTCTAGCACAGATACGCAGTATTTT.

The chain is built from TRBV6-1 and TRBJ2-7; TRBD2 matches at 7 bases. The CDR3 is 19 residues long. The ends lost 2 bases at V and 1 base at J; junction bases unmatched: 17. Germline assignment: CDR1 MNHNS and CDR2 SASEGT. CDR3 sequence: CASSEPTSLLQGGSYEQYF. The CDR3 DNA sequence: TGTGCCAGCAGTGAACCCACCTCATTGTTGCAGGGAGGGTCCTACGAGCAGTACTTC.

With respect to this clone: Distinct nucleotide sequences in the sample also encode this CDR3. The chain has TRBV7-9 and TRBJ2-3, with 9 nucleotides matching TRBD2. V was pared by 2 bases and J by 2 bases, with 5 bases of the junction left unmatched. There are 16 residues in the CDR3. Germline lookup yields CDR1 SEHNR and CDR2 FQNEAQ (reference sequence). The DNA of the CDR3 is TGTGCCAGCAGCTTACGGGCGGGGGGGTTCACAGATACGCAGTATTTT. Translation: CASSLRAGGFTDTQYF.